The next 18 T cell receptor beta chains were all read from a single sample in a study of blood T cell repertoires in COVID-19 (dated by TCRdb to 2018 to 2021). The library came from the immunoSEQ multiplex PCR assay. TCRdb mirrors the immuneACCESS table, restricted to in-frame sequences. Some clones are absent from its copies; in checked studies, under half trace to an unresolved V gene, and the reason for the others is unknown. The sample data list approximately 190,000 clones, and around 84% of these were observed just once. The ten largest clones take up around 3.1% of the sample. Material: PBMCs or T cells enriched from blood (not recorded which). The receptors originated from a young woman who had been exposed to COVID-19.

This rearrangement joins TRBV11-2 to TRBJ2-3; 10 positions agree with TRBD2. V lost 5 bases to trimming and J lost 9 bases; unmatched junction nucleotides: 14. Germline V CDR1 and CDR2: SGHAT, FQNNGV. This CDR3 has 16 residues. CDR3 protein: CASSELAGGPLLTQYF. The CDR3 DNA follows: TGTGCCAGCAGCGAGTTAGCGGGGGGCCCCCTATTGACGCAGTATTTT.

This sequence joins TRBV4-1 and TRBJ2-3; TRBD2 matches 8 bases. V gave up 0 bases and J gave up 4 bases; unmatched junction bases: 9. CDR1 is MGHRA and CDR2 is YSYEKL in the germline V gene. CDR3 length equals 17 residues. In DNA, the CDR3 is TGCGCCAGCAGCCAAGATCGGACGGGGGGGCTTGCAGATACGCAGTATTTT. This encodes CASSQDRTGGLADTQYF.

The rearrangement links TRBV5-1 to TRBJ1-6, with unresolved D. There are 15 residues in the CDR3. V dropped 0 bases and J dropped 3 bases, with 7 bases sitting between them. The germline gives CDR1 SGHRS, CDR2 YFSETQ. Written as DNA, the CDR3 is TGCGCCAGCAGCTTGGCACGGAGCTATAATTCACCCCTCCACTTT. This encodes CASSLARSYNSPLHF. Using reference TRBV5-1 and TRBJ1-6 for the parts outside the CDR3, the full variable domain is KAGVTQTPRYLIKTRGQQVTLSCSPISGHRSVSWYQQTPGQGLQFLFEYFSETQRNKGNFPGRFSGRQFSNSRSEMNVSTLELGDSALYLCASSLARSYNSPLHFGNGTRLTVT.

The chain combines TRBV6-2 or TRBV6-3 with TRBJ1-5; 7 bases are shared with TRBD1. CDR3 length equals 14 residues. Germline V gene sequence: CDR1 MNHEY, CDR2 SVGEGT. The trim removed 5 bases at V and 6 bases at J, leaving 7 bases unmatched. The CDR3 is CASSAKGATQPQHF. CDR3 coding DNA: TGTGCCAGCAGTGCAAAGGGGGCGACTCAGCCCCAGCATTTT.

The chain employs TRBV19 and TRBJ1-5, with 9 bases matching TRBD1. With V trimmed by 8 bases and J by 2 bases, 4 bases remained unmatched. The CDR3 is made up of 14 amino acids. The germline V gene encodes CDR1 LNHDA and CDR2 SQIVND (reference sequence). The CDR3 DNA sequence: TGTGCCAGTCAAAGGGACAGGGGCAATCAGCCCCAGCATTTT. Translating it yields CASQRDRGNQPQHF.

The CDR3 sequence: CASYNGVEDTF. In nucleotides, the CDR3 is TGTGCCAGCTACAACGGGGTAGAAGACACCTTC. The chain couples TRBV25-1 to TRBJ1-2; no clear D gene. Trimming took off 8 bases at V and 12 bases at J, with 16 bases between the two ends. Per the germline V gene, CDR1 is MGHDK and CDR2 is SYGVNS. The CDR3 length is 11 residues.

The CDR3 reads CASGGGVHTQYF. As DNA, the CDR3 is TGTGCCAGTGGGGGGGGAGTACATACGCAGTATTTT. V is TRBV25-1 and J is TRBJ2-3; the match to TRBD2 covers 7 bases. The V and J ends lost 9 bases and 7 bases, in that order; junction bases with no gene match: 7. CDR1 is MGHDK, CDR2 SYGVNS, per germline. The CDR3 length is 12 residues.

The V gene is TRBV4-1, the J gene TRBJ2-1, with TRBD2 identical over 8 bases. The CDR3 has 14 residues. V trimming: 6 bases; J trimming: 5 bases; junction bases outside the gene matches: 6. Germline loops: CDR1 MGHRA, CDR2 YSYEKL. CDR3 loop: CASSDGGEDNEQFF. The CDR3 nucleotides are TGCGCCAGCAGTGACGGGGGGGAGGACAATGAGCAGTTCTTC.

J is TRBJ1-1 and V is TRBV18; possibly TRBD1 for D (5 bases). With 6 bases removed from V and 1 base from J, the gap between germline ends came to 15 bases. Germline V gene lookup returns CDR1 KGHSH and CDR2 LQKENI. This CDR3 has 15 residues. The CDR3 sequence: CASSPIRVQNTEAFF. Here the CDR3 DNA reads TGTGCCAGCTCCCCAATCAGGGTTCAGAACACTGAAGCTTTCTTT.

This clone was observed many times. Here the CDR3 DNA reads TGTGCCAGCAGCCACGATGGGGGCTGGGCAAATGAGCAGTTCTTC. This encodes CASSHDGGWANEQFF. The V call is TRBV11-2, the J call TRBJ2-1, with TRBD1 as a possible D gene (6 bases). Trimming pared 5 bases from V and 7 bases from J, leaving 18 bases between. The germline gives CDR1 SGHAT, CDR2 FQNNGV. This CDR3 is built from 15 residues.

The chain recombines TRBV2 with TRBJ1-1, with TRBD1 matching 8 bases. The CDR3 contains 15 residues. Looked up from germline, CDR1 is SNHLY and CDR2 is FYNNEI. V shed 6 bases and J 0 bases; nucleotides not matched to a gene: 6. The CDR3 region is CASRSRTGMNTEAFF. In nucleotides, the CDR3 is TGTGCCAGCAGGAGTAGGACAGGGATGAACACTGAAGCTTTCTTT.

The chain is built from TRBV9 and TRBJ1-2; D gene unclear. V was trimmed by 0 bases and J by 4 bases, leaving 10 bases between them. CDR1 SGDLS and CDR2 YYNGEE come from the germline V gene. The length of the CDR3 is 14 residues. The CDR3 DNA reads TGTGCCAGCAGCGTAGAGGCGGTTTCCTATGGCTACACCTTC. Translating gives CASSVEAVSYGYTF. Using reference TRBV9 and TRBJ1-2 for the parts outside the CDR3, the full variable domain is DSGVTQTPKHLITATGQRVTLRCSPRSGDLSVYWYQQSLDQGLQFLIQYYNGEERAKGNILERFSAQQFPDLHSELNLSSLELGDSALYFCASSVEAVSYGYTFGSGTRLTVV.

The V call is TRBV10-1, the J call TRBJ1-2, with D perhaps TRBD1 (6 bases). CDR1 is WNHNN, CDR2 SYGVQD, per germline (reference sequence). The V and J ends lost 2 bases and 2 bases respectively, with 9 bases between them. The CDR3 runs to 14 residues. CDR3 sequence (DNA): TGCGCCAGCAGTGAGACCGGACAGAACTATGGCTACACCTTC. Translated: CASSETGQNYGYTF.

In nucleotides, the CDR3 is TGTGCCAGCAGCGAAACAGGGGCGTCCTCACCCCTCCACTTT. Protein sequence: CASSETGASSPLHF. The rearrangement joins TRBV9 to TRBJ1-6; 7 nucleotides align to TRBD1. Germline CDR1 and CDR2: SGDLS and YYNGEE. The CDR3 totals 14 residues. J gave up 10 bases and V 3 bases, and 7 bases lay outside the gene matches.

The chain has TRBV19 and TRBJ1-2, with a tentative D call TRBD1 (6 bases). Germline values: CDR1 LNHDA, CDR2 SQIVND (reference sequence). The CDR3 is 15 residues long. Trimming shortened V by 3 bases and J by 2 bases, and 13 bases separated the two germline ends. The CDR3 DNA sequence: TGTGCCAGTAGTATTGGGGGCAGGGAGAACTATGGCTACACCTTC. Encoded protein: CASSIGGRENYGYTF. The whole variable domain, remainder taken from reference TRBV19 and TRBJ1-2, is DGGITQSPKYLFRKEGQNVTLSCEQNLNHDAMYWYRQDPGQGLRLIYYSQIVNDFQKGDIAEGYSVSREKKESFPLTVTSAQKNPTAFYLCASSIGGRENYGYTFGSGTRLTVV.

Of note for this clone: At one end, the junction sequence differs from germline, possibly due to a read error. This CDR3 is CAWSVGGDGGLFF. CDR3 DNA sequence: TGTGCCTGGAGTGTCGGTGGGGACGGGGGGCTGTTTTTT. The rearrangement uses TRBV30 and TRBJ2-2; a possible D gene is TRBD2 (6 bases). This CDR3 has 13 residues. Germline CDR1 reads GTSNPN; CDR2 reads SVGIG (reference sequence).

V and J are TRBV3-1 (or the pseudogene TRBV3-2) and TRBJ2-5, with 10 nucleotides matching TRBD2. V dropped 8 bases and J dropped 3; count of bases not matched to a gene: 9. From germline, CDR1 is LGHDT and CDR2 YNNKEL (reference sequence). The CDR3 totals 15 residues. In DNA, the CDR3 is TGTGCCAGCCGCCCTAGCGGGGGTAATAAAGAGACCCAGTACTTC. It codes for CASRPSGGNKETQYF.

This chain links TRBV27 with TRBJ2-2, with D maybe TRBD2 (6 bases). CDR1 MNHEY and CDR2 SMNVEV come from the germline V gene (reference sequence). V was shortened by 8 bases and J by 1 base, with 26 bases between the two germline ends. The CDR3 extends over 19 amino acids. CDR3 in DNA: TGTGCCAGCGTACGTACAGCTGCCGAGGCTAGCGTGAACACCGGGGAGCTGTTTTTT. It encodes CASVRTAAEASVNTGELFF.